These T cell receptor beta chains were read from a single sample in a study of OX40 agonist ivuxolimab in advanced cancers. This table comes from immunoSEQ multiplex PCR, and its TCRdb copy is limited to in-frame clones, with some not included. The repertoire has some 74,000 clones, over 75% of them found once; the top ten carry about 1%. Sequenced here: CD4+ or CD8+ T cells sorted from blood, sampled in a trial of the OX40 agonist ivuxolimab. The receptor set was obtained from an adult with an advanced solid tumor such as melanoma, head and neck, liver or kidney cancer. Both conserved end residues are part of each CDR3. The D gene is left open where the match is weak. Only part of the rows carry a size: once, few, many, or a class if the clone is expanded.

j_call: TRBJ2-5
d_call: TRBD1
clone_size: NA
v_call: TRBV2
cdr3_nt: TGTGCCAGCAGTGGACAGGGGGGGACCCAGTACTTC
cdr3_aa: CASSGQGGTQYF

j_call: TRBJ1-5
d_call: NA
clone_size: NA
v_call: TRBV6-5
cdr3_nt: TGTGCCAGCAGCCCCGGACGGTATAGCAATCAGCCCCAGCATTTT
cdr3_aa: CASSPGRYSNQPQHF

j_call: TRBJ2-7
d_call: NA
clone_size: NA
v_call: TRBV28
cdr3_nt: TGTGCCAGCAGTTTAAGGCAGTTGTCCTACGAGCAGTACTTC
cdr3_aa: CASSLRQLSYEQYF

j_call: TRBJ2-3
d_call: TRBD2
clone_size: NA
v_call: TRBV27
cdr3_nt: TGTGCCAGCAGGCCCAGGGGACTAGCGGAGAGGGGCCCAGATACGCAGTATTTT
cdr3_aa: CASRPRGLAERGPDTQYF

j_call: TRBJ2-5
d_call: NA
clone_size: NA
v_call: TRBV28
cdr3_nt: TGTGCCAGCAGTAAAAACTCAGCAGGGTACCAAGAGACCCAGTACTTC
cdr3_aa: CASSKNSAGYQETQYF

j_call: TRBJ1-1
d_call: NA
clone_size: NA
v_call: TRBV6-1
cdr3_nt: TGTGCCAGCAGTGAACTTACTGAAGCTTTCTTT
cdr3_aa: CASSELTEAFF

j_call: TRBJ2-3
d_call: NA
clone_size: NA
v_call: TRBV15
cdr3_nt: TGTGCCACCAGCGGAGCTATCGGCTCCTCCAGCACAGATACGCAGTATTTT
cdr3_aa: CATSGAIGSSSTDTQYF

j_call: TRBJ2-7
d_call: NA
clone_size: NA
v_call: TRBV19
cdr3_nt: TGTGCCACATCCGACCGGACCTACGAGCAGTACTTC
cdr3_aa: CATSDRTYEQYF

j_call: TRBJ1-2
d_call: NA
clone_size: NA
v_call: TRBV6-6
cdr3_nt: TGTGCCAGCAGTTACGGGCGGACAGACTATGGCTACACCTTC
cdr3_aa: CASSYGRTDYGYTF

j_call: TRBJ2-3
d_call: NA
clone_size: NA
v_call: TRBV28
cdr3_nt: TGTGCCAGCAGTTTTCGAGGGGCGGATACGCAGTATTTT
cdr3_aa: CASSFRGADTQYF

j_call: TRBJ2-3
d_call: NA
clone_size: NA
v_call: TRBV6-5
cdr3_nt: TGTGCCAGCTGCTACGCAGCTGATCCAGATACGCAGTATTTT
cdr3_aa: CASCYAADPDTQYF

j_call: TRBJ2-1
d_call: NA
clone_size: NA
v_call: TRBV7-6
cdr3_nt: TGTGCCAGCAGTCGAGCGGCGGGGATGGGGAGCTCCTACAATGAGCAGTTCTTC
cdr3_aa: CASSRAAGMGSSYNEQFF

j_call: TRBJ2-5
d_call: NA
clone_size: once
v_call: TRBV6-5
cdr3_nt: TGTGCCAGCAGTTACGGAGGGGCATACCAAGAGACCCAGTACTTC
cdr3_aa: CASSYGGAYQETQYF

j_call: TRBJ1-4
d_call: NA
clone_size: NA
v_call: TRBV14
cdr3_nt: TGTGCCAGCAGCCCCTACAGAATCTCTGAAAAACTGTTTTTT
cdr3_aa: CASSPYRISEKLFF

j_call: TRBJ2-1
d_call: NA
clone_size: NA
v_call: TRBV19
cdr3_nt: TGTGCCAGTAGTAACGACCGGGACCCGGAGCAGTTCTTC
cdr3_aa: CASSNDRDPEQFF

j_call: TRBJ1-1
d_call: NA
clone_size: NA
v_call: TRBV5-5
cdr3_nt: TGTGCCAGCAGCTTGGACATAGCTCGTGAAGCTTTCTTT
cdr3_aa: CASSLDIAREAFF

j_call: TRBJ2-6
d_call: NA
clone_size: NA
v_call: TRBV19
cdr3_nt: TGTGCCAGTAGTATACAGGGGCCTGGGGCCAACGTCCTGACTTTC
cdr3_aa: CASSIQGPGANVLTF

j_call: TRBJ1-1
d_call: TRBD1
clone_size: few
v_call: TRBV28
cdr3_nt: TGTGCCAGCACCTCCATGGGACAGGGGAACACTGAAGCTTTCTTT
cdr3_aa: CASTSMGQGNTEAFF

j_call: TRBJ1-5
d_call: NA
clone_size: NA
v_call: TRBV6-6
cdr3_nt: TGTGCCAGCAGTTACTCGAACCGAAATCAGCCCCAGCATTTT
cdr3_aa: CASSYSNRNQPQHF

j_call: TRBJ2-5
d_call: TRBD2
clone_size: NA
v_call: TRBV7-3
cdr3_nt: TGTGCCAGCCCGCCCCGGACTAGGAAAGAGACCCAGTACTTC
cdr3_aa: CASPPRTRKETQYF

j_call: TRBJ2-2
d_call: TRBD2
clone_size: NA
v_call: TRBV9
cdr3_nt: TGTGCCAGCAGCGTAGGGGGGGGGAACACCGGGGAGCTGTTTTTT
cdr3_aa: CASSVGGGNTGELFF

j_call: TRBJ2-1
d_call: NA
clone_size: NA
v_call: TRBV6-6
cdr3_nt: TGTGCCAGCAGTTATTTCGTCGGTGAGCAGTTCTTC
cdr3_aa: CASSYFVGEQFF

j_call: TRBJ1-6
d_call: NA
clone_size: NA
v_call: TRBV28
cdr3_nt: TGTGCCAGCAGTGCAGCAGCCCAGGGAAATTCACCCCTCCACTTT
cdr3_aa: CASSAAAQGNSPLHF

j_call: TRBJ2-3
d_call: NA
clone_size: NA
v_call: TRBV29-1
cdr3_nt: TGCAGCGCCCGGCCCCGAGATACGCAGTATTTT
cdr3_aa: CSARPRDTQYF

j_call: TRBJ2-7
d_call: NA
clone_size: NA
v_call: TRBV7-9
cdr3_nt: TGTGCCGGCGCTAGCGCAATGGACGAGCAGTACTTC
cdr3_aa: CAGASAMDEQYF

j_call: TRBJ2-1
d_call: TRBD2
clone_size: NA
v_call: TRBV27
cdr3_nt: TGTGCCAGCAGCCACGGACTAGCAAACAATGAGCAGTTCTTC
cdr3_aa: CASSHGLANNEQFF

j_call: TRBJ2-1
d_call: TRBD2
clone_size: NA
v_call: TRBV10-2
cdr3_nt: TGCGCCAGCAGTGAAGGGGGAAGGCGGGAGGGACGTCCGGAGCAGTTCTTC
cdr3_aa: CASSEGGRREGRPEQFF